These 27 T cell receptor beta chains share one sample of origin, sequenced in a study of Ad26.COV2.S vaccination and SARS-CoV-2 variants. TCRdb keeps only in-frame clones here, not all; method: immunoSEQ multiplex PCR. The sample yields roughly 350,000 clones, about 87% seen once. The treatment was: 19 received Ad26.COV2.S at low or high dose, single or two shots; several received placebo; per-sample allocation not given. Each sample was drawn 63 days after the first injection (of vaccine or placebo). The sample consisted of peripheral blood, taken in a trial of Ad26.COV2.S vaccine versus placebo. These receptors all stem from a person aged 18-60 years who received the Ad26.COV2.S COVID-19 vaccine or a placebo.

Written as DNA, the CDR3 is TGTGCCAGCAGCTTCATGGAGAGGGGTAGGGGGCGAACCGGGGAGCTGTTTTTT. Protein: CASSFMERGRGRTGELFF. This chain joins TRBV7-9 and TRBJ2-2; 7 bases fit TRBD1. Germline V CDR1 and CDR2: SEHNR, FQNEAQ (reference sequence). The CDR3 extends over 18 amino acids. V trimming: 3 bases; J trimming: 5 bases; junction bases outside the gene matches: 15.

The chain links TRBV19 to TRBJ1-3; D possibly corresponds to TRBD1 (5 bases). Germline V CDR1 and CDR2: LNHDA, SQIVND (reference sequence). Deletions cut 9 bases from V and 2 bases from J, with 11 bases between. The CDR3 contains 13 residues. Here the CDR3 reads CASARGAGNTIYF. CDR3 bases: TGTGCCAGCGCCCGGGGGGCTGGAAACACCATATATTTT.

This clone was counted a single time. Here the CDR3 DNA reads TGCAGCGGTGACAGGAACACTGAAGCTTTCTTT. Amino acids: CSGDRNTEAFF. This chain connects TRBV29-1 to TRBJ1-1; D possibly corresponds to TRBD1 (5 bases). Trimming left V 7 bases short and J 1 base short, with 7 bases between. This CDR3 contains 11 residues. The germline CDR1 and CDR2 sequences are SQVTM and ANQGSEA.

The chain carries TRBV5-4 and TRBJ2-7, with 7 nucleotides matching TRBD1. There are 13 residues in the CDR3. Germline CDR1 is SGHNT and CDR2 is YYREEE (reference sequence). The V segment lost 2 bases and the J segment 2 bases; nucleotides outside the gene matches: 1. CDR3 sequence reads: CASSLQGTYEQYF. Here the CDR3 DNA reads TGTGCCAGCAGCTTACAGGGGACCTACGAGCAGTACTTC.

The V call is TRBV6-5, the J call TRBJ1-6; D is undetermined. The V gene's germline CDR1 is MNHEY and CDR2 SVGAGI. V lost 4 bases to trimming and J lost 10 bases, with 11 bases between them. The CDR3 length is 13 residues. CDR3 in amino acids: CASSSFIESPLHF. The CDR3 bases are TGTGCCAGCAGTTCCTTCATAGAATCACCCCTCCACTTT.

The gene calls are TRBV5-1 and TRBJ1-3, with D uncertain. The CDR3 has 15 amino acids. CDR1 is SGHRS and CDR2 is YFSETQ in the germline V gene. V was pared by 0 bases and J by 1 base, with 8 bases between. CDR3 nucleotides: TGCGCCAGCAGCTTGGATGGGGTATCTGGAAACACCATATATTTT. This translates into CASSLDGVSGNTIYF.

This clone was counted a single time. The chain has TRBV6-1 and TRBJ2-7; D gene unclear. Trimming removed 3 bases at V and 3 bases at J, with 12 bases between. The CDR3 runs to 14 residues. Per germline, CDR1 MNHNS and CDR2 SASEGT. CDR3 nucleotides: TGTGCCAGCAGTGATGTTAGGGCGAGCTACGAGCAGTACTTC. Translation: CASSDVRASYEQYF.

This chain connects TRBV2 to TRBJ1-2, with D possibly TRBD1 on 6 matching bases. V shed 4 bases and J shed 2 bases, with 14 bases lying between them. The CDR3 spans 15 residues. Germline CDR1 SNHLY, CDR2 FYNNEI. The CDR3 nucleotides are TGTGCCAGCAGTGGAGGGCCGGGGGCCAACTATGGCTACACCTTC. This translates into CASSGGPGANYGYTF.

This clone was recorded only once. This chain joins TRBV20-1 and TRBJ1-3; no definite D call. The CDR3 loop spans 14 amino acids. Germline V gene sequence: CDR1 DFQATT, CDR2 SNEGSKA (reference sequence). Trimming removed 3 bases from V and 0 bases from J, with 9 bases in between. CDR3 in DNA: TGCAGTGCTAGTACCATTTACTCTGGAAACACCATATATTTT. As protein: CSASTIYSGNTIYF.

The chain uses TRBV5-1 and TRBJ1-6; no clear D gene. Germline V lookup: CDR1 SGHRS, CDR2 YFSETQ. V shed 4 bases and J shed 0 bases, with 11 bases lying between them. The length of the CDR3 is 16 residues. CDR3 sequence (DNA): TGCGCCAGCAGCCCGATGCGGGGCTCCTATAATTCACCCCTCCACTTT. Protein sequence: CASSPMRGSYNSPLHF.

The CDR3 loop reads CASSARGPSPLHF. CDR3 in DNA: TGTGCCAGCAGTGCCAGGGGGCCATCACCCCTCCACTTT. The rearrangement links TRBV25-1 to TRBJ1-6; 8 bases fit TRBD1. This CDR3 is built from 13 residues. V lost 4 bases, J lost 10 bases, and 3 bases stayed unmatched. The germline V gene has CDR1 MGHDK and CDR2 SYGVNS.

This clone was seen once. The V call is TRBV14, the J call TRBJ2-5; the D is unclear. Trimming removed 4 bases from V and 3 bases from J, with 12 bases in between. Per germline, CDR1 SGHDN and CDR2 FVKESK. This CDR3 is 14 amino acids long. The CDR3 spells CASSPYQAKETQYF. The CDR3 DNA follows: TGTGCCAGCAGCCCCTATCAAGCCAAAGAGACCCAGTACTTC. Based on the CDR3 plus reference TRBV14 and TRBJ2-5, the full variable domain is EAGVTQFPSHSVIEKGQTVTLRCDPISGHDNLYWYRRVMGKEIKFLLHFVKESKQDESGMPNNRFLAERTGGTYSTLKVQPAELEDSGVYFCASSPYQAKETQYFGPGTRLLVL.

The chain links TRBV5-1 to TRBJ2-7; unclear D gene. V was trimmed by 0 bases and J by 0 bases, leaving 10 bases between them. This CDR3 comprises 15 residues. CDR1 and CDR2 (germline): SGHRS, YFSETQ. The CDR3 is CASSLVGYTSYEQYF. Written as DNA, the CDR3 is TGCGCCAGCAGCTTGGTAGGATACACCTCCTACGAGCAGTACTTC.

The chain is built from TRBV4-1 and TRBJ1-4; D is unresolved. V shed 2 bases and J shed 10 bases, with 23 bases lying between them. Per the germline V gene, CDR1 is MGHRA and CDR2 is YSYEKL. The CDR3 has 17 residues. The CDR3 DNA is TGCGCCAGCAGCCAACTGTTTTTCGGCTCCCTCTCCGTAAAACTGTTTTTT. Translation: CASSQLFFGSLSVKLFF.

V gene TRBV29-1 combines with J gene TRBJ1-2, with D tentatively TRBD1 (6 bases). The CDR3 contains 13 residues. Germline V gene sequence: CDR1 SQVTM, CDR2 ANQGSEA. Between the trimmed V and J ends, which lost 4 bases and 3 bases, there was a span of 12 bases. The CDR3 region is CSVGTGYYYGYTF. The CDR3 DNA reads TGCAGCGTTGGAACAGGGTACTACTATGGCTACACCTTC. Combining the CDR3 with reference TRBV29-1 and TRBJ1-2 gives the whole variable domain SAVISQKPSRDICQRGTSLTIQCQVDSQVTMMFWYRQQPGQSLTLIATANQGSEATYESGFVIDKFPISRPNLTFSTLTVSNMSPEDSSIYLCSVGTGYYYGYTFGSGTRLTVV.

This sequence joins TRBV28 and TRBJ1-1, with D possibly TRBD1 on 5 matching bases. Germline V gene data show CDR1 as MDHEN and CDR2 as SYDVKM. The ends were cut back, 8 bases at V and 1 base at J, with 17 bases in the middle. This CDR3 has 15 amino acids. The CDR3 sequence is CASLVGRAGNTEAFF. CDR3 in DNA: TGTGCCAGCTTGGTGGGACGAGCCGGGAACACTGAAGCTTTCTTT.

The J gene is TRBJ2-6, the V gene TRBV11-1; the D gene is possibly TRBD2 (5 bases). Germline CDR1 is SGHAT and CDR2 is FQDESV (reference sequence). CDR3 length: 16 residues. CDR3 region: CASQRPTLSGANVLTF. The CDR3 DNA reads TGTGCGAGCCAGCGGCCCACCCTCTCTGGGGCCAACGTCCTGACTTTC.

This clone was observed a single time. The gene calls are TRBV28 and TRBJ2-2; the match to TRBD2 covers 13 bases. Germline CDR1 and CDR2: MDHEN and SYDVKM. V lost 1 base, J lost 7 bases, and 9 bases stayed unmatched. This CDR3 has 18 residues. The CDR3 DNA follows: TGTGCCAGCAGTTTATTACTAGCGGGAGGGTATTCGGACGGGGAGCTGTTTTTT. Its translation is CASSLLLAGGYSDGELFF.

This chain joins TRBV6-1 and TRBJ2-7, with 9 bases that match TRBD1. The J segment lost 2 bases and the V segment lost 3 bases, leaving 5 bases of the junction unmatched. Germline V gene data show CDR1 as MNHNS and CDR2 as SASEGT. There are 15 residues in the CDR3. The CDR3 is CASSEGQGPPYEQYF. The DNA for the CDR3 is TGTGCCAGCAGTGAGGGACAGGGCCCCCCCTACGAGCAGTACTTC.

The rearrangement links TRBV18 to TRBJ1-4; a weak D match, TRBD1 (6 bases). CDR1 KGHSH and CDR2 LQKENI come from the germline V gene. Trimming took 4 bases from V and 0 from J, leaving 12 bases between them. The CDR3 sequence is 16 residues long. The CDR3 coding sequence is TGTGCCAGCTCACTGGACAGAATTGCAACTAATGAAAAACTGTTTTTT. Its protein product is CASSLDRIATNEKLFF. Full variable domain (rest looked up from reference TRBV18 and TRBJ1-4): NAGVMQNPRHLVRRRGQEARLRCSPMKGHSHVYWYRQLPEEGLKFMVYLQKENIIDESGMPKERFSAEFPKEGPSILRIQQVVRGDSAAYFCASSLDRIATNEKLFFGSGTQLSVL.

V and J are TRBV27 and TRBJ2-3; no firm D call. V was clipped by 5 bases and J by 0 bases, with 6 bases between them. Germline V gene data show CDR1 as MNHEY and CDR2 as SMNVEV (reference sequence). This CDR3 is built from 13 residues. The CDR3 spells CASSPLSTDTQYF. The CDR3 nucleotides read TGTGCCAGCAGTCCCCTCAGCACAGATACGCAGTATTTT.

The rearrangement joins TRBV6-4 to TRBJ1-1, with 7 positions matching TRBD1. CDR3 length: 13 amino acids. V was pared by 5 bases and J by 6 bases, with 6 bases of the junction left unmatched. Germline V gene data show CDR1 as MRHNA and CDR2 as SNTAGT. CDR3 coding DNA: TGTGCCAGCAGTACAAAACAGGGGTCTGAAGCTTTCTTT. Its translation: CASSTKQGSEAFF.

V gene TRBV9 combines with J gene TRBJ2-5, with TRBD1 matching over 8 bases. There are 17 residues in the CDR3. V dropped 4 bases and J dropped 5; count of bases not matched to a gene: 16. CDR1 is SGDLS and CDR2 is YYNGEE in the germline V gene. This CDR3 is CASSRWTMDRAGETQYF. In nucleotides, the CDR3 is TGTGCCAGCAGCCGTTGGACTATGGACAGGGCAGGGGAGACCCAGTACTTC.

This clone is a singleton in its sample. J is TRBJ2-3 and V is TRBV4-2; no clear D. V was pared by 2 bases and J by 2 bases, with 23 bases between. Germline assignment: CDR1 LGHNA and CDR2 YNFKEQ. This CDR3 contains 19 residues. CDR3 region: CASSQNFGPQVGNTDTQYF. For the CDR3, the DNA is TGTGCCAGCAGCCAAAACTTTGGGCCCCAGGTGGGGAACACAGATACGCAGTATTTT.

The count of this clone is one. The gene calls are TRBV27 and TRBJ2-7; 10 bases map to TRBD2. From germline, CDR1 is MNHEY and CDR2 SMNVEV (reference sequence). V shed 2 bases, J shed 6 bases, and the junction held 7 bases outside the gene matches. There are 15 residues in the CDR3. The CDR3 loop is CASSLMSGRDSEQYF. Here the CDR3 DNA reads TGTGCCAGCAGTTTAATGAGCGGGAGGGATTCCGAGCAGTACTTC.

The V and J genes are TRBV4-3 and TRBJ2-1, with 12 bases that match TRBD2. CDR3 length: 16 residues. J gave up 9 bases and V 0 bases, and 6 bases lay outside the gene matches. CDR1 is LGHNA, CDR2 YSLEER, per germline. CDR3 DNA: TGCGCCAGCAGCCAAGATTGGGCTAGCGGGAGGGGTGAGCAGTTCTTC. It translates to CASSQDWASGRGEQFF.

The chain carries TRBV12-3 or TRBV12-4 and TRBJ2-7, with D hard to call. The V gene lost 5 bases and the J gene lost 3 bases, with 5 bases spanning the gap. This CDR3 spans 11 amino acids. CDR3 sequence reads: CASSPHYEQYF. CDR3 sequence (DNA): TGTGCCAGCAGTCCCCACTACGAGCAGTACTTC.